This TCR beta chain was captured in a study of cytomegalovirus exposure and HLA in healthy donors. Whole-study findings and limits: A later analysis appeared to link common viral pathogens to several of the most significant clusters. Most TCR sequences were uncommon, yet certain public TCRs appeared in many donors. Sequencing had likely introduced a cluster of highly shared sequence variants as an artifact.

The PCR contained 60 Vbeta and 13 Jbeta primers. Using immunoSEQ multiplex PCR, the repertoire was profiled, and TCRdb retains in-frame clones only, with some absent. Of about 200,000 clones in the sample, about three quarters were seen once. The CDR3 spans 16 residues. CDR1 SGHRS and CDR2 YFSETQ come from the germline V gene. After removal of 0 bases from V and 3 bases from J, the junction contained 9 bases not matched to a gene. As concerns this clone: Antigen: not known.

This sequence joins TRBV5-1 and TRBJ2-7; 7 positions match TRBD1. The sequencing sample was made of PBMCs. This TCR derives from a man in his forties in good health and CMV-seronegative. The CDR3 region is CASSLVFRDSFYEQYF. CDR3 nucleotide sequence: TGCGCCAGCAGCTTGGTCTTCCGGGACAGCTTCTACGAGCAGTACTTC. Based on the CDR3 plus reference TRBV5-1 and TRBJ2-7, the full variable domain is KAGVTQTPRYLIKTRGQQVTLSCSPISGHRSVSWYQQTPGQGLQFLFEYFSETQRNKGNFPGRFSGRQFSNSRSEMNVSTLELGDSALYLCASSLVFRDSFYEQYFGPGTRLTVT.